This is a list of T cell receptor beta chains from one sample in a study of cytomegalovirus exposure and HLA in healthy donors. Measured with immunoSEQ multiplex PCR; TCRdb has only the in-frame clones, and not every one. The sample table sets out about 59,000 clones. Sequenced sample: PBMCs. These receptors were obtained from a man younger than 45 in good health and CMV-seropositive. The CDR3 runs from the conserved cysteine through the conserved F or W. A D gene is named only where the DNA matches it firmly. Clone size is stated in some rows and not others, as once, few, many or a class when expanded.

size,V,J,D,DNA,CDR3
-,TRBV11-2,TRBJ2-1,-,TGTGCCAGCAGCTTAGCGTCAGTTATATTGGATGAGCAGTTCTTC,CASSLASVILDEQFF
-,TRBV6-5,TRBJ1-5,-,TGTGCCAGTGGACAGAATAGCAATCAGCCCCAGCATTTT,CASGQNSNQPQHF
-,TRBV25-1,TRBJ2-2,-,TGTGCCAGCAGTGAATACGGGATCGGGACCGGGGAGCTGTTTTTT,CASSEYGIGTGELFF
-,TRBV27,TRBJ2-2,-,TGTGCCAGCAGAAACACAGGGACCGGGGAGCTGTTTTTT,CASRNTGTGELFF
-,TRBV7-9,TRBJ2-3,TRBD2,TGTGCCAGCAGCTTTAGAGACGGGCTAGCGGGAGAAACAGATACGCAGTATTTT,CASSFRDGLAGETDTQYF
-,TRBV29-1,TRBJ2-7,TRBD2,TGCAGCGTCGCGGGACTAGCGAGCTCCTACGAGCAGTACTTC,CSVAGLASSYEQYF
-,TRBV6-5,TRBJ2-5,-,TGTGCCAGCGGGGGGTACCAAGAGACCCAGTACTTC,CASGGYQETQYF
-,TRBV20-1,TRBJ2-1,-,TGCAGTGCTAGTTATCGGAATGAGCAGTTCTTC,CSASYRNEQFF
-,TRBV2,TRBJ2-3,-,TGTGCCAGCAGCGAACAGGAAAATACGCAGTATTTT,CASSEQENTQYF
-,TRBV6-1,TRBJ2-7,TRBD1,TGTGCCAGCAGTTGGACAGGGGGCGACAAACAGTACTTC,CASSWTGGDKQYF
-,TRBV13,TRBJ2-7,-,TGTGCCAGCAGCTCCGAGGGGGACCGGAGCTCCTACGAGCAGTACTTC,CASSSEGDRSSYEQYF
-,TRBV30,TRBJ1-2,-,TGTGCCTGGATGGGGCCTCCTGATCCCTATGGCTACACCTTC,CAWMGPPDPYGYTF
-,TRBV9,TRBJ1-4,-,TGTGCCAGCAGCGTAGACGGGAATGAAAAACTGTTTTTT,CASSVDGNEKLFF
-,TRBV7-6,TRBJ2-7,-,TGTGCCAGCAGCTTAGGTCTGCAGGCCTACGAGCAGTACTTC,CASSLGLQAYEQYF
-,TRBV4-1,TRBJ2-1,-,TGCGCCAGCAGCCCACTGACAGCCCACAATGAGCAGTTCTTC,CASSPLTAHNEQFF
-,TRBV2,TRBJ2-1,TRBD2,TGTGCCAGCATCGGGACTAGCGGGGGGGCCGGGGAGCAGTTCTTC,CASIGTSGGAGEQFF
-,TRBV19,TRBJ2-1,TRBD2,TGTGCCAGTAGTATCTTAGCGGGAGGGCCAGACAATGAGCAGTTCTTC,CASSILAGGPDNEQFF
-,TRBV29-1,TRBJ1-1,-,TGCAGCGTTGAAGTTCGGCAGGGAATGAACACTGAAGCTTTCTTT,CSVEVRQGMNTEAFF
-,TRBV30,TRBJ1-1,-,TGTGCCTGGAGTGCGACATTGGGTACCACTGAAGATTTCTTT,CAWSATLGTTEDFF
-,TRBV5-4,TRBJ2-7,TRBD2,TGTGCCAGCAGCCCCAGTAGCGGGAGGACCGAGCAGTACTTC,CASSPSSGRTEQYF
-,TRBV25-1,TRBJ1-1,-,TGTGCCAGCAGTGCCTTGGGGAGGGACACTGAAGCTTTCTTT,CASSALGRDTEAFF
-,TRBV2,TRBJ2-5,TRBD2,TGTGCCAGCAGTGACCCTAGCGGGGCAACCCAGTACTTC,CASSDPSGATQYF
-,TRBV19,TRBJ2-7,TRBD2,TGTGCCAGTAGTATACTAGCGGGAGAAACGTACGAGCAGTACTTC,CASSILAGETYEQYF
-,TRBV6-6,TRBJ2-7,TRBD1,TGTGCCAGCAGTTACCGGGGACAGGGTTTTTACGAGCAGTACTTC,CASSYRGQGFYEQYF
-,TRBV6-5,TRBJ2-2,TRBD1,TGTGCCAGCAGCGGACAGGGGGAAACCGGGGAGCTGTTTTTT,CASSGQGETGELFF
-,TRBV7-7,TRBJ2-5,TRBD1,TGTGCTAGCAGCCTAGGACAGGGCCAAGAGACCCAGTACTTC,CASSLGQGQETQYF
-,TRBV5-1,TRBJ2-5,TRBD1,TGCGCCAGCAGCCCAGGGGGACAAGAGACCCAGTACTTC,CASSPGGQETQYF
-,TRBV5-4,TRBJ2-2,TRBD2,TGTGCCAGCAGCCCGACTAGCGGGAGCACCGGGGAGCTGTTTTTT,CASSPTSGSTGELFF
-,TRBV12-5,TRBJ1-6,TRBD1,TGTGCTAGTGGTTTGGACAGGACAGGGGCGAATTTGAGCTCCTATAATTCACCCCTCCACTTT,CASGLDRTGANLSSYNSPLHF
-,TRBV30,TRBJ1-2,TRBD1,TGTGCCTGGAGTGTAACAGGGGACCATGGCTACACCTTC,CAWSVTGDHGYTF
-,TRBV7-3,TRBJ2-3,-,TGTGCCAGCAGCCGTTCCCTGACAGATACGCAGTATTTT,CASSRSLTDTQYF
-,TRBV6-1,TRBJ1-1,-,TGTGCCAGCAGTGACCCAGGGGTCCCTGAAGCTTTCTTT,CASSDPGVPEAFF
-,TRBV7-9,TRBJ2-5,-,TGTGCCAGCAGCACCCCAGGTGGGGAGACCCAGTACTTC,CASSTPGGETQYF
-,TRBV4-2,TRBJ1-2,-,TGTGCCAGCAGCCAAGCCCGACAGCCTAACTATGGCTACACCTTC,CASSQARQPNYGYTF
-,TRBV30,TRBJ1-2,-,TGTGCCTGGAGTGCTAACAGGACCCGCTATGGCTACACCTTC,CAWSANRTRYGYTF
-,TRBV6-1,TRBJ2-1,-,TGTGCCAGCAGTGAAGCAGCATACCGTGTTTACAATGAGCAGTTCTTC,CASSEAAYRVYNEQFF
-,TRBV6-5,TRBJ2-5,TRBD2,TGTGCCAGCAGCCCCGGGGGGGCGAGGGAGACCCAGTACTTC,CASSPGGARETQYF
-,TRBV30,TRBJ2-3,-,TGTGCCTGGAGTCGAGGGCCGATAGATACGCAGTATTTT,CAWSRGPIDTQYF
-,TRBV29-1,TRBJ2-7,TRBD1,TGCAGCGCCGCCGGGACAGCCTCCTACGAGCAGTACTTC,CSAAGTASYEQYF
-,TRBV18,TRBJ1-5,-,TGTGCCAGCTCACTTTTGGGTCGACAGGCCCCGTGGGAGCCCCAGCATTTT,CASSLLGRQAPWEPQHF
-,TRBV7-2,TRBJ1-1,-,TGTGCCAGCACTACGCCCGGGTTCACTGAAGCTTTCTTT,CASTTPGFTEAFF
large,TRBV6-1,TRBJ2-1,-,TGTGCCAGCAGTGAATTGGGCGGGAACTACAATGAGCAGTTCTTC,CASSELGGNYNEQFF
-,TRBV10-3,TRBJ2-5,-,TGTGCCATCAGTGACAGGAAAGAGACCCAGTACTTC,CAISDRKETQYF
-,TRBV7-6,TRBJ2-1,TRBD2,TGTGCCAGCAGCTTATATCCTAGCGGGTGGGATGAGCAGTTCTTC,CASSLYPSGWDEQFF
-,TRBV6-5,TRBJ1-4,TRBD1,TGTGCCAGCAGTTACTGGCAGGGGGCAGGTGAAAAACTGTTTTTT,CASSYWQGAGEKLFF
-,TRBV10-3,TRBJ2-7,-,TGTGCCATCAGGGGATCCGGGACAAGAGGCTACGAGCAGTACTTC,CAIRGSGTRGYEQYF
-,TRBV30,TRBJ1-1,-,TGTGCCTGCGGGACATTGAACACTGAAGCTTTCTTT,CACGTLNTEAFF
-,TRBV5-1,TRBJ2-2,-,TGCGCCAGCAGCTTGAGACAGTTCACCGGGGAGCTGTTTTTT,CASSLRQFTGELFF
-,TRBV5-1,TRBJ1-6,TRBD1,TGCGCCAGCAGCCCCTCCGGGACAGGGGTTGTGGACTCACCCCTCCACTTT,CASSPSGTGVVDSPLHF
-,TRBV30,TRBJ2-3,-,TGTGCCTGCCTCCGCCGAGACTGGGGCAGGGCTACGCAGTATTTT,CACLRRDWGRATQYF
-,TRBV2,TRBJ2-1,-,TGTGCCAGCAGTGAAACAGCGGCCTTAGGCTACAATGAGCAGTTCTTC,CASSETAALGYNEQFF
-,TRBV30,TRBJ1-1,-,TGTGCCTGGGGAGACGAAGTCGGCTACACTGAAGCTTTCTTT,CAWGDEVGYTEAFF
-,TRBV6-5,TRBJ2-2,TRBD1,TGTGCCAGCAGCGGGACAGGGTTCTCCGGGGAGCTGTTTTTT,CASSGTGFSGELFF
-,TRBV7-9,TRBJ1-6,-,TGTGCCAGCAGCTTATCAGGGGTCTATAATTCACCCCTCCACTTT,CASSLSGVYNSPLHF
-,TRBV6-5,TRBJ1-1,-,TGTGCCAGCAGTTACTCCGGACTCAAGAACACTGAAGCTTTCTTT,CASSYSGLKNTEAFF
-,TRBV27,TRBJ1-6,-,TGTGCCAGCAGTTCCTCGGACAGAGACTATAATTCACCCCTCCACTTT,CASSSSDRDYNSPLHF
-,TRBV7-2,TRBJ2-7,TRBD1,TGTGCCACCGTCGGACAGGGGGTATCCGAGCAGTACTTC,CATVGQGVSEQYF
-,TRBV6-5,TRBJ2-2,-,TGTGCCAGCAGTGAATCGGGGGTGGGGGAGCTGTTTTTT,CASSESGVGELFF
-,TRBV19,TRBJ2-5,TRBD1,TGTGCCAGTAGTATAGAGGGACAGGGCCAAGAGACCCAGTACTTC,CASSIEGQGQETQYF